The 5 T cell receptor beta chains below come from one sample, sequenced in a study of T cell repertoires in cytomegalovirus infection. MiXCR, run by TCRdb on the reads, gives a single entry per CDR3 protein. Of about 300,000 distinct CDR3 sequences listed, about 9.2% are singletons. Sequencing input: PBMCs. Receptors were obtained from a human donor in good health (CMV status not recorded). Some clones in this sample may be carry-over from other donors' samples.

This clonotype was picked up a small number of times. The rearrangement uses TRBV28 and TRBJ1-1; no reliable D call. The CDR3 contains 13 residues. Trimming shortened V by 6 bases and J by 1 base, and 9 bases separated the two germline ends. CDR1 and CDR2 from the germline V gene are MDHEN and SYDVKM. The CDR3 nucleotides are TGTGCCAGCAGATCTACAGCGAACACTGAAGCTTTCTTT. The encoded protein is CASRSTANTEAFF.

This clonotype was seen a few times. The J gene is TRBJ2-5, the V gene TRBV29-1; tentative D call: TRBD2 (6 bases). Between the trimmed V and J ends, which lost 6 bases and 5 bases, there was a span of 10 bases. This CDR3 is 11 amino acids long. In germline, CDR1 is SQVTM, CDR2 ANQGSEA. The CDR3 protein is CSVTSRETQYF. CDR3 nucleotides: TGCAGCGTAACTAGCCGGGAGACCCAGTACTTC.

This clonotype was seen repeatedly, ten times or more. This chain uses TRBV4-2 with TRBJ1-2; 8 bases are a match to TRBD1. CDR3 length equals 14 residues. V trimming: 6 bases; J trimming: 3 bases; junction bases outside the gene matches: 6. From germline, CDR1 is LGHNA and CDR2 YNFKEQ. The DNA for the CDR3 is TGTGCCAGCAGGCTTCCAGGGGGCGACTATGGCTACACCTTC. This translates into CASRLPGGDYGYTF.

This clonotype was seen more than once but under ten times. The chain is built from TRBV3-1 and TRBJ2-5, with D possibly being TRBD2 (5 bases). Germline V gene sequence: CDR1 LGHDT, CDR2 YNNKEL (reference sequence). V was clipped by 4 bases and J by 1 base, with 10 bases between them. This CDR3 spans 14 amino acids. The CDR3 reads CASSLRTLQETQYF. Here the CDR3 DNA reads TGTGCCAGCAGCCTCCGGACTCTCCAAGAGACCCAGTACTTC.

This clonotype turned up a few times. The chain recombines TRBV12-3 or TRBV12-4 with TRBJ1-4; D is unclear. This CDR3 region has 16 residues. Trimming cost V 5 bases and J 0 bases, with 13 bases left between them. The CDR3 DNA reads as TGTGCCAGCAGTCCCCATAACCGTGCAACTAATGAAAAACTGTTTTTT. It codes for CASSPHNRATNEKLFF.